This entry lists 5 T cell receptor beta chains sequenced from one sample in a study of blood T cell repertoires in COVID-19. TCRdb's table, derived via immunoSEQ multiplex PCR, lists solely in-frame clones and lacks some. Found here are around 110,000 clones, less than 85% of them singletons; the top ten hold 2% to 2.5%. Specimen: peripheral blood. The receptor source for this set is a man between 25 and 39 years old with acute or convalescent COVID-19.

The CDR3 protein is CAWSGQQQETQYF. In DNA, the CDR3 is TGTGCCTGGAGTGGACAACAACAAGAGACCCAGTACTTC. The chain has TRBV30 and TRBJ2-5; D call uncertain. The length of the CDR3 is 13 residues. Looked up from germline, CDR1 is GTSNPN and CDR2 is SVGIG (reference sequence). V lost 1 base and J lost 2, with 8 bases in between.

The chain employs TRBV7-9 and TRBJ1-1; TRBD1 is a possible D gene (5 bases). CDR3 size: 15 residues. The V gene's germline CDR1 is SEHNR and CDR2 FQNEAQ (reference sequence). V was cut by 3 bases and J by 3 bases, with 14 bases left in between. The CDR3 DNA reads TGTGCCAGCAGCTTGATTTCTCCCAGGGACACTGAAGCTTTCTTT. As protein: CASSLISPRDTEAFF.

This clone was seen a few times. The chain is built from TRBV27 and TRBJ2-1; possibly TRBD2 for D (5 bases). In germline, CDR1 is MNHEY, CDR2 SMNVEV (reference sequence). Between the trimmed V and J ends, which lost 5 bases and 5 bases, there was a span of 16 bases. The CDR3 contains 15 residues. DNA for the CDR3: TGTGCCAGCAGTAAACTAGGACTTGTAGACAATGAGCAGTTCTTC. It specifies CASSKLGLVDNEQFF.

The chain is built from TRBV20-1 and TRBJ2-3; 9 bases are shared with TRBD2. The germline CDR1 and CDR2 sequences are DFQATT and SNEGSKA (reference sequence). The CDR3 consists of 14 residues. J gave up 5 bases and V 3 bases, and 6 bases lay outside the gene matches. DNA of the CDR3: TGCAGTGCTAGTCGACTAGCGGCAGGAGATACGCAGTATTTT. It codes for CSASRLAAGDTQYF.

V usage is TRBV4-1 and J usage is TRBJ1-1; 8 nucleotides line up with TRBD1. From germline, CDR1 is MGHRA and CDR2 YSYEKL. V lost 4 bases and J lost 5; bases outside the gene matches: 12. CDR3 length: 16 residues. CDR3 nucleotides: TGCGCCAGCAGCCCTTACCCTACAGGGGGTGGTACTGAAGCTTTCTTT. It codes for CASSPYPTGGGTEAFF.